A single sample is the source of the 16 T cell receptor beta chains below, sequenced in a study of shared clonotypes between healthy human individuals. Generated by immunoSEQ multiplex PCR, the TCRdb table keeps only in-frame clones and is missing some. Among approximately 1,500,000 clones listed, around 97% were seen once. The sequenced sample was naive CD4+ T cells sorted from blood. Subset: CD45RA+ positively selected. Receptors originate from a man aged 25-45 years in good health.

As to this clone: This specimen includes other DNA sequences encoding the same CDR3. The chain uses TRBV28 and TRBJ2-3; possible D gene TRBD2, 6 bases. V dropped 4 bases and J dropped 3 bases, with 11 bases sitting between them. The CDR3 is 14 residues long. Looked up from germline, CDR1 is MDHEN and CDR2 is SYDVKM. The CDR3 DNA follows: TGTGCCAGCAGTTCACTTGGGGGGACAGATACGCAGTATTTT. It specifies CASSSLGGTDTQYF.

The CDR3 bases are TGTGCCAGCAGTGGTAGGACATCCCTTGGGTTTACAGATACGCAGTATTTT. This gives the protein CASSGRTSLGFTDTQYF. The chain carries TRBV6-1 and TRBJ2-3, with D perhaps TRBD1 (5 bases). V was shortened by 4 bases and J by 3 bases, with 20 bases between the two germline ends. The CDR3 runs 17 residues. The V gene's germline CDR1 is MNHNS and CDR2 SASEGT.

The gene calls are TRBV27 and TRBJ2-7, with D uncertain. The germline V gene has CDR1 MNHEY and CDR2 SMNVEV (reference sequence). CDR3 size: 16 residues. Trimming took 6 bases from V and 1 from J, leaving 19 bases between them. The DNA for the CDR3 is TGTGCCAGCAGCTCCAGTTTAACAGCTACATCCTACGAGCAGTACTTC. Residues: CASSSSLTATSYEQYF.

The chain employs TRBV2 and TRBJ1-4, with TRBD1 as a possible D gene (6 bases). The length of the CDR3 is 17 residues. V dropped 3 bases and J dropped 3 bases, with 17 bases sitting between them. Germline values: CDR1 SNHLY, CDR2 FYNNEI. The CDR3 bases are TGTGCCAGCAGTGATATGGTGGGGGGGCCTCCTAATGAAAAACTGTTTTTT. It translates to CASSDMVGGPPNEKLFF.

The chain has TRBV6-1 and TRBJ2-2, with D unclear. This CDR3 has 13 amino acids. The V end lost 7 bases, the J end lost 9 bases, and 15 bases lay between the germline ends. CDR1 is MNHNS, CDR2 SASEGT, per germline. CDR3 region: CASKSATGWELFF. In DNA, the CDR3 is TGTGCCAGCAAGTCAGCGACCGGTTGGGAGCTGTTTTTT.

The chain recombines TRBV5-4 with TRBJ2-5; TRBD2 matches 12 bases. This CDR3 spans 14 amino acids. Germline values: CDR1 SGHNT, CDR2 YYREEE (reference sequence). In nucleotides, the CDR3 is TGTGCAAGCCAACGGACTAGCGGGACAGAGACCCAGTACTTC. Protein product: CASQRTSGTETQYF.

This clone appeared once. The J gene is TRBJ2-7, the V gene TRBV27; D is perhaps TRBD2 (6 bases). Germline CDR1 MNHEY, CDR2 SMNVEV (reference sequence). Trimming cost V 3 bases and J 3 bases, with 12 bases left between them. The CDR3 is made up of 14 amino acids. CDR3 sequence: CASSFFSGDYEQYF. CDR3 DNA: TGTGCCAGCAGTTTTTTCTCGGGAGACTACGAGCAGTACTTC.

CDR3 coding DNA: TGTGCCAGTCGTAAGGACCCGACCTGGACAGATACGCAGTATTTT. Protein product: CASRKDPTWTDTQYF. This chain joins TRBV7-2 and TRBJ2-3; unclear D gene. The CDR3 is 15 amino acids. Deletions cut 9 bases from V and 3 bases from J, with 19 bases between. CDR1 and CDR2 (germline): SGHTA, FQGNSA.

This chain connects TRBV5-8 to TRBJ1-5; no reliable D call. CDR3 length: 15 amino acids. The ends were cut back, 4 bases at V and 3 bases at J, with 14 bases in the middle. CDR1 SGHTS and CDR2 YDEGEE come from the germline V gene. Written as DNA, the CDR3 is TGTGCCAGCAGCCTCCTTGGCCTGATCAATCAGCCCCAGCATTTT. This codes for CASSLLGLINQPQHF.

Points on this clone: The junction does not match germline at one end; this may be a read error. The chain employs TRBV5-1 and TRBJ2-1; 8 positions match TRBD1. The CDR3 runs to 17 residues. The germline V gene encodes CDR1 SGHRS and CDR2 YFSETQ. The CDR3 protein is CASRLGLGQGIYNEQFF. The CDR3 DNA reads TGCGCCAGCAGGTTGGGGTTAGGACAGGGAATATACAATGAGCAGTTCTTC.

This clone is a singleton in its sample. This chain links TRBV14 with TRBJ2-7; D remains unclear. The CDR3 length is 12 residues. Deletions cut 2 bases from V and 5 bases from J, with 7 bases between. Germline loops: CDR1 SGHDN, CDR2 FVKESK. The DNA of the CDR3 is TGTGCCAGCAGCCAACCGTGGGACGAGCAGTACTTC. Encoded protein: CASSQPWDEQYF.

This sequence joins TRBV5-5 and TRBJ1-2; 7 bases line up with TRBD1. Germline CDR1 is SGHKS and CDR2 is YYEKEE (reference sequence). Trimming cost V 0 bases and J 4 bases; bases outside gene matches: 9. This CDR3 is built from 16 residues. The CDR3 DNA follows: TGTGCCAGCAGCTTGGCAACAGGGGTGGAGGGCTATGGCTACACCTTC. Its translation is CASSLATGVEGYGYTF.

The chain is built from TRBV25-1 and TRBJ1-2; perhaps TRBD1 as D (5 bases). Trimming pared 3 bases from V and 6 bases from J, leaving 14 bases between. In germline, CDR1 is MGHDK, CDR2 SYGVNS. CDR3 size: 14 residues. The CDR3 DNA sequence: TGTGCCAGCAGTGACCTGGGGGGGTTTAATGGCTACACCTTC. As protein: CASSDLGGFNGYTF.

As regards this clone: Other DNA sequences in the same sample also yield this CDR3. The CDR3 loop is CASSLASGGADTQYF. The CDR3 DNA is TGTGCCAGCAGCTTGGCCTCTGGAGGCGCAGATACGCAGTATTTT. The chain joins TRBV5-4 to TRBJ2-3, with D possibly TRBD2 on 5 matching bases. Trimming took 0 bases from V and 4 from J, leaving 12 bases between them. Germline V gene data show CDR1 as SGHNT and CDR2 as YYREEE (reference sequence). CDR3 length equals 15 residues.

The rearrangement links TRBV5-1 to TRBJ2-7; the D gene is possibly TRBD2 (5 bases). V lost 2 bases to trimming and J lost 5 bases, with 11 bases between them. Germline loops: CDR1 SGHRS, CDR2 YFSETQ. CDR3 length: 13 residues. The CDR3 coding sequence is TGCGCCAGCAGCTTACCCGTCGGGGACGAGCAGTACTTC. Encoded protein: CASSLPVGDEQYF.

The genes are TRBV9 and TRBJ2-1; 11 nucleotides line up with TRBD2. The CDR3 contains 19 residues. Trimming cost V 1 base and J 13 bases; bases outside gene matches: 22. Germline V gene lookup returns CDR1 SGDLS and CDR2 YYNGEE. The CDR3 sequence is CASSVRLAGGQGGGAKQFF. DNA for the CDR3: TGTGCCAGCAGCGTAAGGCTAGCGGGAGGACAAGGAGGCGGGGCGAAACAGTTCTTC.